The 2 T cell receptor beta chains reported below all come from one sample, sequenced in a study of T cell responses to AZD1222 COVID-19 vaccine. The table came from immunoSEQ multiplex PCR; TCRdb's copy has only in-frame clones and leaves some out. This table holds just over 80,000 clones, 70% to 90% found once. Sequences were derived from peripheral blood, sampled on day 0 of AZD1222 vaccination. The receptors come from an adult in good health.

V and J are TRBV7-9 and TRBJ1-3, with unresolved D. Germline CDR1 SEHNR, CDR2 FQNEAQ (reference sequence). Deletions cut 2 bases from V and 2 bases from J, with 1 base between. The CDR3 length is 12 residues. The CDR3 DNA reads TGTGCCAGCAGCTTAACTGGAAACACCATATATTTT. Its translation is CASSLTGNTIYF.

This rearrangement joins TRBV2 to TRBJ1-5; perhaps TRBD1 as D (6 bases). This CDR3 region has 14 residues. Germline CDR1 reads SNHLY; CDR2 reads FYNNEI. The V and J ends lost 6 bases and 7 bases respectively, with 16 bases between them. The chain's CDR3 is CASRIPQGRQPQHF. The CDR3 DNA reads as TGTGCCAGCAGGATCCCCCAGGGGCGGCAGCCCCAGCATTTT.